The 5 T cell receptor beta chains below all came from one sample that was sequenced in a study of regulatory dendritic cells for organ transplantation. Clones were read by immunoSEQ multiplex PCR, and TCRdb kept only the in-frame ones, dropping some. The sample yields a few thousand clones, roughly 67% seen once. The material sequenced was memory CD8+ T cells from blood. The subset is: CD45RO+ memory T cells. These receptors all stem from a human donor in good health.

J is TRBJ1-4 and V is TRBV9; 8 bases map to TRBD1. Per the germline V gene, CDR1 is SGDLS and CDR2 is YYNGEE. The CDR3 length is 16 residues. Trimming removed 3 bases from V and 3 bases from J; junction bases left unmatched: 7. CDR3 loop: CASSATGTGSNEKLFF. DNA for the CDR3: TGTGCCAGCAGCGCTACCGGGACAGGTTCTAATGAAAAACTGTTTTTT.

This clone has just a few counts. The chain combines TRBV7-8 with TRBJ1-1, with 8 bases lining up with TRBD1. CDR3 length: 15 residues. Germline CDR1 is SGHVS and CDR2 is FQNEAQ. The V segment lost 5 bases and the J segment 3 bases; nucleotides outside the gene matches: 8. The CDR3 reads CASSPQTGGYTEAFF. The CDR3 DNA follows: TGTGCCAGCAGCCCACAAACAGGGGGGTACACTGAAGCTTTCTTT.

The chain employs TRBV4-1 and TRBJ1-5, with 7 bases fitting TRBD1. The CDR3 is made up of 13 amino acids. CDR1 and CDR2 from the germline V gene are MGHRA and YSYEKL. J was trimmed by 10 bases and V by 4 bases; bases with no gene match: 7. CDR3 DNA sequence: TGCGCCAGCAGCCTAACACAGGGGAAACCCCAGCATTTT. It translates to CASSLTQGKPQHF.

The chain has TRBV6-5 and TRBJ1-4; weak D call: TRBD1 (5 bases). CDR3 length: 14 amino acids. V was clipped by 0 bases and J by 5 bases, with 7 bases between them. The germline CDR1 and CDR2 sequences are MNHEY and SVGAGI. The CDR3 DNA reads TGTGCCAGCAGTTACTCGACAGTGAATGAAAAACTGTTTTTT. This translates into CASSYSTVNEKLFF.

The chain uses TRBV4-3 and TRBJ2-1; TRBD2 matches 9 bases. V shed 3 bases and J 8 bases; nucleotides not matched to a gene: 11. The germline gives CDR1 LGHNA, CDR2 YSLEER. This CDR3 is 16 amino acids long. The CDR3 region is CASSQSPGLAIDEQFF. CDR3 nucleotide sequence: TGCGCCAGCAGCCAGTCACCGGGACTAGCAATCGATGAGCAGTTCTTC.